The 23 T cell receptor beta chains given below trace back to one sample, sequenced in a study of cytomegalovirus exposure and HLA in healthy donors. PCR amplification relied on 60 Vbeta primers (plus 13 Jbeta primers). Sequencing was performed with immunoSEQ multiplex PCR; in TCRdb, only in-frame clones are kept and a portion is missing. The data contain over 200,000 clones, approximately 87% of them seen just once; the ten biggest clones take up over 1%. Specimen: PBMCs. These receptors originate from a human donor in good health.

This clone was seen only a few times. The chain recombines TRBV29-1 with TRBJ2-1, with 11 bases identical to TRBD2. With V trimmed by 6 bases and J by 1 base, 5 bases remained unmatched. The CDR3 covers 15 residues. Germline-derived CDR1 and CDR2 are SQVTM and ANQGSEA. This CDR3 reads CSVVLAGVSYNEQFF. The CDR3 DNA sequence: TGCAGCGTCGTACTAGCGGGAGTGTCCTACAATGAGCAGTTCTTC.

The CDR3 bases are TGTGCCACCAGCAGGGATCTGACAGTTACCTACGAGCAGTACTTC. Amino acid sequence: CATSRDLTVTYEQYF. The rearrangement joins TRBV15 to TRBJ2-7, with D possibly TRBD1 on 5 matching bases. CDR3 size: 15 residues. Per the germline V gene, CDR1 is LNHNV and CDR2 is YYDKDF (reference sequence). Trimming left V 3 bases short and J 2 bases short, with 14 bases between. Drawing the rest from reference TRBV15 and TRBJ2-7, the complete variable domain is DAMVIQNPRYQVTQFGKPVTLSCSQTLNHNVMYWYQQKSSQAPKLLFHYYDKDFNNEADTPDNFQSRRPNTSFCFLDIRSPGLGDTAMYLCATSRDLTVTYEQYFGPGTRLTVT.

This clone has only one observation. V and J are TRBV27 and TRBJ1-2; possible D gene TRBD1, 5 bases. CDR3 length equals 13 residues. Germline CDR1 is MNHEY and CDR2 is SMNVEV (reference sequence). The V end was cut by 3 bases, the J end by 6 bases, with 11 bases between. The CDR3 region is CASSFGASDGYTF. CDR3 nucleotide sequence: TGTGCCAGCAGTTTTGGGGCGTCTGATGGCTACACCTTC.

V is TRBV4-1 and J is TRBJ2-1, with 14 bases that match TRBD2. CDR1 and CDR2 (germline): MGHRA, YSYEKL. This CDR3 is 19 amino acids long. The junction had 11 bases not matched to a gene; V was cut back by 2 bases and J by 5 bases. CDR3 protein: CASSQNPGLAGVRDNEQFF. The CDR3 DNA follows: TGCGCCAGCAGCCAAAACCCGGGACTAGCGGGAGTTAGAGACAATGAGCAGTTCTTC.

The chain is built from TRBV7-6 and TRBJ2-1; D possibly corresponds to TRBD1 (6 bases). The germline gives CDR1 SGHVS, CDR2 FNYEAQ. This CDR3 is 14 amino acids long. Trimming left V 2 bases short and J 8 bases short, with 13 bases between. The CDR3 reads CASSLTGLLDEQFF. The CDR3 coding sequence is TGTGCCAGCAGCTTAACAGGGCTTTTAGATGAGCAGTTCTTC.

Only one count was recorded for this clone. This chain connects TRBV10-3 to TRBJ2-5; D possibly corresponds to TRBD1 (5 bases). Germline CDR1 and CDR2: ENHRY and SYGVKD. The CDR3 spans 15 residues. With 5 bases removed from V and 2 bases from J, the gap between germline ends came to 15 bases. The CDR3 bases are TGTGCCATCAGTCCAGCCACAGGACCTCAAGAGACCCAGTACTTC. This translates into CAISPATGPQETQYF.

CDR3 DNA sequence: TGCGCCAGCAGCCAAGCTGACAGGCAAGAGACCCAGTACTTC. The encoded protein is CASSQADRQETQYF. The V gene is TRBV4-1, the J gene TRBJ2-5, with a weak D call TRBD1 (6 bases). Germline V gene sequence: CDR1 MGHRA, CDR2 YSYEKL. The V gene lost 1 base and the J gene lost 2 bases, with 8 bases spanning the gap. The CDR3 sequence is 14 residues long.

This rearrangement joins TRBV18 to TRBJ1-4; tentative D call: TRBD1 (6 bases). Germline values: CDR1 KGHSH, CDR2 LQKENI. This CDR3 has 17 amino acids. V was pared by 3 bases and J by 5 bases, with 19 bases between. CDR3: CASSPLESRGSNEKLFF. CDR3 in DNA: TGTGCCAGCTCACCCCTTGAATCCAGGGGCTCAAATGAAAAACTGTTTTTT.

This chain links TRBV5-1 with TRBJ2-5, with 7 bases fitting TRBD1. CDR3 length equals 15 residues. Trimming took 3 bases from V and 1 from J; bases not matched to a gene: 6. Per the germline V gene, CDR1 is SGHRS and CDR2 is YFSETQ. The DNA for the CDR3 is TGCGCCAGCAGCTGGGGACAGAGCTCCCAAGAGACCCAGTACTTC. It codes for CASSWGQSSQETQYF.

The genes are TRBV6-5 and TRBJ2-7; 9 bases are shared with TRBD2. With V trimmed by 6 bases and J by 1 base, 7 bases remained unmatched. The CDR3 totals 15 residues. Germline V lookup: CDR1 MNHEY, CDR2 SVGAGI. CDR3 amino acids: CASSHLLAGSYEQYF. The DNA for the CDR3 is TGTGCCAGCAGCCACCTGCTAGCGGGATCCTACGAGCAGTACTTC.

V usage is TRBV19 and J usage is TRBJ1-5, with 10 bases fitting TRBD1. The CDR3 is 15 residues long. CDR1 LNHDA and CDR2 SQIVND come from the germline V gene (reference sequence). V trimming: 5 bases; J trimming: 2 bases; junction bases outside the gene matches: 3. The CDR3 sequence: CASSLGTGGNQPQHF. The CDR3 coding sequence is TGTGCCAGTAGTCTGGGGACAGGGGGCAATCAGCCCCAGCATTTT.

This sequence joins TRBV28 and TRBJ1-3, with 8 bases identical to TRBD1. The CDR3 loop spans 18 amino acids. Germline CDR1 and CDR2: MDHEN and SYDVKM. After removal of 6 bases from V and 0 bases from J, the junction contained 13 bases not matched to a gene. CDR3 sequence (DNA): TGTGCCAGCAGCCGCGCCGGGACAGGTTCTAGCTCTGGAAACACCATATATTTT. Protein: CASSRAGTGSSSGNTIYF.

The rearrangement links TRBV27 to TRBJ2-1; D may be TRBD2 (5 bases). This CDR3 comprises 16 residues. Between the trimmed V and J ends, which lost 2 bases and 4 bases, there was a span of 15 bases. The germline gives CDR1 MNHEY, CDR2 SMNVEV (reference sequence). The CDR3 spells CASSLERTAKYNEQFF. The CDR3, as DNA: TGTGCCAGCAGTTTAGAGCGGACCGCTAAATACAATGAGCAGTTCTTC.

V is TRBV7-8 and J is TRBJ1-5; D is ambiguous. The germline V and J ends were trimmed by 4 bases and 2 bases, with 6 bases remaining between them. This CDR3 comprises 13 residues. CDR1 is SGHVS and CDR2 is FQNEAQ in the germline V gene. CDR3 region: CASSWAGNQPQHF. The CDR3, as DNA: TGTGCCAGCAGCTGGGCCGGCAATCAGCCCCAGCATTTT.

The chain is built from TRBV6-1 and TRBJ1-5, with 7 bases aligning to TRBD1. Germline values: CDR1 MNHNS, CDR2 SASEGT. The CDR3 totals 14 residues. The trim removed 6 bases at V and 1 base at J, leaving 3 bases unmatched. CDR3 DNA sequence: TGTGCCAGCAGGTGGGACAGAAGCAATCAGCCCCAGCATTTT. It codes for CASRWDRSNQPQHF.

This clone has only one observation. The CDR3 DNA is TGTGCCAGCAGTGCACAGGGCTCCTACGAGCAGTACTTC. It yields the protein CASSAQGSYEQYF. V gene TRBV27 combines with J gene TRBJ2-7; perhaps TRBD1 as D (6 bases). The CDR3 consists of 13 residues. V lost 5 bases to trimming and J lost 0 bases, with 8 bases between them. Germline V gene lookup returns CDR1 MNHEY and CDR2 SMNVEV (reference sequence).

This chain joins TRBV5-1 and TRBJ2-1; D gene uncertain. Trimming took 0 bases from V and 6 from J, leaving 13 bases between them. The CDR3 covers 15 residues. CDR1 SGHRS and CDR2 YFSETQ come from the germline V gene. The CDR3, as DNA: TGCGCCAGCAGCTTGGATGGAACGCGGCCCAATGAGCAGTTCTTC. Protein: CASSLDGTRPNEQFF.

V is TRBV14 and J is TRBJ2-7, with D hard to call. The CDR3 sequence is 11 residues long. Germline V CDR1 and CDR2: SGHDN, FVKESK. V lost 0 bases and J lost 6, with 3 bases in between. The CDR3 sequence is CASSQDLEQYF. The CDR3 nucleotides are TGTGCCAGCAGCCAAGATCTCGAGCAGTACTTC.

This clone was counted between two and nine times. The gene calls are TRBV7-2 and TRBJ2-3; 9 bases match TRBD1. J lost 2 bases, V lost 5 bases, and 5 bases had no gene match. This CDR3 region has 15 residues. Germline V CDR1 and CDR2: SGHTA, FQGNSA. CDR3 in amino acids: CASSTGQGPTDTQYF. The CDR3 DNA reads TGTGCCAGCAGCACGGGACAGGGTCCCACAGATACGCAGTATTTT.

The V and J genes are TRBV6-1 and TRBJ2-7; D may be TRBD1 (6 bases). The CDR3 totals 13 residues. V lost 5 bases, J lost 6 bases, and 14 bases lay in between. Looked up from germline, CDR1 is MNHNS and CDR2 is SASEGT. The CDR3 DNA is TGTGCCAGCAGTCAGAGGGAAGGGGGCGAGCAGTACTTC. This gives the protein CASSQREGGEQYF.

The chain recombines TRBV4-1 with TRBJ2-4; D is possibly TRBD2 (6 bases). This CDR3 comprises 18 residues. Germline CDR1 MGHRA, CDR2 YSYEKL. Trimming took 3 bases from V and 2 from J, leaving 20 bases between them. The CDR3 region is CASSQGLNAGRTKNIQYF. The CDR3 nucleotides are TGCGCCAGCAGCCAGGGATTAAATGCTGGGAGGACCAAAAACATTCAGTACTTC.

This chain uses TRBV19 with TRBJ2-7; 12 bases align to TRBD2. V lost 6 bases to trimming and J lost 2 bases; unmatched junction nucleotides: 8. This CDR3 has 16 residues. CDR1 is LNHDA, CDR2 SQIVND, per germline (reference sequence). In DNA form, the CDR3 reads TGTGCCAGTAGATCCTCGGGACTAGCGGGCACCTACGAGCAGTACTTC. Translation gives CASRSSGLAGTYEQYF.

V usage is TRBV4-2 and J usage is TRBJ2-7; 7 nucleotides agree with TRBD2. The J segment lost 10 bases and the V segment lost 4 bases, leaving 10 bases of the junction unmatched. Per the germline V gene, CDR1 is LGHNA and CDR2 is YNFKEQ. CDR3 length: 13 residues. CDR3 DNA sequence: TGTGCCAGCAGCCCGACTGACCCGGGACTACAGTACTTC. Its protein is CASSPTDPGLQYF.